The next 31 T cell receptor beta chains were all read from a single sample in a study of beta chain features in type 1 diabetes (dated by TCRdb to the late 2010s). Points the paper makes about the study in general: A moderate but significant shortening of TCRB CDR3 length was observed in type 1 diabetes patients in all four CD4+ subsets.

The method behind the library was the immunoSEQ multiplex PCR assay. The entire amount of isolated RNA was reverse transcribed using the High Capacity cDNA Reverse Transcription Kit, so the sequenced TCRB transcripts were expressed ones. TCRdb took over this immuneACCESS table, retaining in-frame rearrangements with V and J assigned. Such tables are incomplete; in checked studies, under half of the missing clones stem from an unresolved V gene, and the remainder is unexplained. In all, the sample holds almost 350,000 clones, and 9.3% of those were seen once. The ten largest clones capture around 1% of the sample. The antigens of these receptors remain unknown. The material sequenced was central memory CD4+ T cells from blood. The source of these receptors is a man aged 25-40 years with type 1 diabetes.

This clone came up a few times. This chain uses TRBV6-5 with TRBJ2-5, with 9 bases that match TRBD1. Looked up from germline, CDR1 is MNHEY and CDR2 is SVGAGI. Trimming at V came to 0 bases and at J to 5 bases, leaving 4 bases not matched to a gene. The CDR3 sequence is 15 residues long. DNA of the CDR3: TGTGCCAGCAGTTACTCGGGGACAGGGATGGAGACCCAGTACTTC. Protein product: CASSYSGTGMETQYF.

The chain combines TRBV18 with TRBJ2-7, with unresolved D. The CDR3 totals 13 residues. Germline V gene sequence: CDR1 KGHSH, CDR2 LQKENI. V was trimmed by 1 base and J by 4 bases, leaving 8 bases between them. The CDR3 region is CASSPQTRYEQYF. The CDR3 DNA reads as TGTGCCAGCTCACCACAAACGAGGTACGAGCAGTACTTC.

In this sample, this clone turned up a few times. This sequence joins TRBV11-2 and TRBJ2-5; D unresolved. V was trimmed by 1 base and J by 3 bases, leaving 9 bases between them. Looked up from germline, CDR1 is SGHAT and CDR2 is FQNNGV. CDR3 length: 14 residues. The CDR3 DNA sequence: TGTGCCAGCAGCTTAGTGGGAACTGAAGAGACCCAGTACTTC. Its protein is CASSLVGTEETQYF. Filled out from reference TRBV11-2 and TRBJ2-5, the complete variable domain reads EAGVAQSPRYKIIEKRQSVAFWCNPISGHATLYWYQQILGQGPKLLIQFQNNGVVDDSQLPKDRFSAERLKGVDSTLKIQPAKLEDSAVYLCASSLVGTEETQYFGPGTRLLVL.

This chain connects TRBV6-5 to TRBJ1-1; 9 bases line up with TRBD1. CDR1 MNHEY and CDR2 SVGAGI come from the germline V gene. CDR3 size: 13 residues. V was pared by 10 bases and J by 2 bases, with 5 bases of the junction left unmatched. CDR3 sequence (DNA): TGTGCCATCAGGGACAGGGTAAACACTGAAGCTTTCTTT. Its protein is CAIRDRVNTEAFF.

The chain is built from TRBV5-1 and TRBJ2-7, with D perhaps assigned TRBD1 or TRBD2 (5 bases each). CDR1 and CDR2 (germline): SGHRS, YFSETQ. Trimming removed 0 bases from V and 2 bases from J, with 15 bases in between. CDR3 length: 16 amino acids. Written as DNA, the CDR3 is TGCGCCAGCAGCTTGGGCCAAGGCGAGGGGACCTACGAGCAGTACTTC. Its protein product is CASSLGQGEGTYEQYF. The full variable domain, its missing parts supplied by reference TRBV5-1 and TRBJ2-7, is KAGVTQTPRYLIKTRGQQVTLSCSPISGHRSVSWYQQTPGQGLQFLFEYFSETQRNKGNFPGRFSGRQFSNSRSEMNVSTLELGDSALYLCASSLGQGEGTYEQYFGPGTRLTVT.

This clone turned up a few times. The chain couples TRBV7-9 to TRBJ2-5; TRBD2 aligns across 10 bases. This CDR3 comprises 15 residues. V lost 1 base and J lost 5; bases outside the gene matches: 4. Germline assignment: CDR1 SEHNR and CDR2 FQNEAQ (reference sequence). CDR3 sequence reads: CASSLGGLATETQYF. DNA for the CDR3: TGTGCCAGCAGCTTAGGGGGACTAGCGACGGAGACCCAGTACTTC.

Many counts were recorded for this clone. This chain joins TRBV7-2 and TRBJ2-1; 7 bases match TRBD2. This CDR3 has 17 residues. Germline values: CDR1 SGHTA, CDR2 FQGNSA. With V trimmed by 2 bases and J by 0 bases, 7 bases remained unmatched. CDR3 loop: CASSLKVTGGSYNEQFF. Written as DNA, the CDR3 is TGTGCCAGCAGCTTAAAGGTGACGGGGGGCTCCTACAATGAGCAGTTCTTC.

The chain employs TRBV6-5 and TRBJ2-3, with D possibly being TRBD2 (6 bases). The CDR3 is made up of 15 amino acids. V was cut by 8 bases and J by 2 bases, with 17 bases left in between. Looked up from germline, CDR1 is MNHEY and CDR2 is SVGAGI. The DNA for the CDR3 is TGTGCCAGCGGACCTCGGGGGTCGGACACAGATACGCAGTATTTT. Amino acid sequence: CASGPRGSDTDTQYF.

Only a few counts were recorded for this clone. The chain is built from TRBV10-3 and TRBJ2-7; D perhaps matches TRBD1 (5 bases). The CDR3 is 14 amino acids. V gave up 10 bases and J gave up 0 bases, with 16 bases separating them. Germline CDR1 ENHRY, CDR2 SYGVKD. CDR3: CASSKGDISYEQYF. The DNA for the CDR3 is TGTGCCAGCAGCAAAGGGGATATCTCCTACGAGCAGTACTTC.

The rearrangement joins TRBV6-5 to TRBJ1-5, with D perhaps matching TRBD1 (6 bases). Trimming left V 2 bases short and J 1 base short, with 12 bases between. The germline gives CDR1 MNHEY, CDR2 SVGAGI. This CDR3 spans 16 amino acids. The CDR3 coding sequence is TGTGCCAGCAGTTACCGGAGGACAGCGAGCAATCAGCCCCAGCATTTT. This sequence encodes CASSYRRTASNQPQHF.

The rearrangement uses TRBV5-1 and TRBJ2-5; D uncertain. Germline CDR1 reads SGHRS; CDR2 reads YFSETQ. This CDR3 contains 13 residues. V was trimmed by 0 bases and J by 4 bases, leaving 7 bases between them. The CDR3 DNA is TGCGCCAGCAGCTTGGGGTCGGGAGAGACCCAGTACTTC. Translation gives CASSLGSGETQYF. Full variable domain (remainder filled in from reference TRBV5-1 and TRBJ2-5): KAGVTQTPRYLIKTRGQQVTLSCSPISGHRSVSWYQQTPGQGLQFLFEYFSETQRNKGNFPGRFSGRQFSNSRSEMNVSTLELGDSALYLCASSLGSGETQYFGPGTRLLVL.

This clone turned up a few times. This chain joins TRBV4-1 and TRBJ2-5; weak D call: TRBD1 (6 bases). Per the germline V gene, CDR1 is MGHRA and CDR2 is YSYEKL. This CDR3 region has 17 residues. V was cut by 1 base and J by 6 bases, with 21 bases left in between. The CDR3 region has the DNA TGCGCCAGCAGCCAAGCTTGGGACCAGGGGCGAATGAAGACCCAGTACTTC. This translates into CASSQAWDQGRMKTQYF.

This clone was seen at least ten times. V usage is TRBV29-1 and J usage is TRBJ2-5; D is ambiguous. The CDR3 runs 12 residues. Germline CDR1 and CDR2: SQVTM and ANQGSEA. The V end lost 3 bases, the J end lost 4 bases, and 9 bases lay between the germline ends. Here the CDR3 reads CSVDHRSETQYF. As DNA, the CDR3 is TGCAGCGTTGATCATCGGTCAGAGACCCAGTACTTC.

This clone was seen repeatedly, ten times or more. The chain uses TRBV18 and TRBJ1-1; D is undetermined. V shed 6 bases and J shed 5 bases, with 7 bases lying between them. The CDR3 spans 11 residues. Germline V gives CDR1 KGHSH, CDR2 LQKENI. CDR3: CASSTLTEAFF. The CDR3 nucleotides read TGTGCCAGCTCTACGCTGACTGAAGCTTTCTTT.

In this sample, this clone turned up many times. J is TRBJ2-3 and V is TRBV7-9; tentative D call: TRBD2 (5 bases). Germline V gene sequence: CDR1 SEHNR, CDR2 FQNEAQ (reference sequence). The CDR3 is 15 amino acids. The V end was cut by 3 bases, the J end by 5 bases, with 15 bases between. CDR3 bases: TGTGCCAGCAGCTTCGGGGTAAACATGAGAGATACGCAGTATTTT. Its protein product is CASSFGVNMRDTQYF.

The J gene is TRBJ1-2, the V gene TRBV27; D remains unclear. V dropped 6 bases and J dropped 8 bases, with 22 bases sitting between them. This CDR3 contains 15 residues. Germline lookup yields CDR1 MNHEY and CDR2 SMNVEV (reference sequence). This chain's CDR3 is CASSGIPWRWQGYTF. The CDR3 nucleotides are TGTGCCAGCAGCGGGATCCCTTGGAGATGGCAAGGCTACACCTTC.

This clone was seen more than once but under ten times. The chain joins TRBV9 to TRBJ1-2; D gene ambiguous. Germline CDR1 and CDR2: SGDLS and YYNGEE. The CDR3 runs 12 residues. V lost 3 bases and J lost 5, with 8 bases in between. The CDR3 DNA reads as TGTGCCAGCAGCGCCGTAGTTTATGGCTACACCTTC. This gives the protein CASSAVVYGYTF.

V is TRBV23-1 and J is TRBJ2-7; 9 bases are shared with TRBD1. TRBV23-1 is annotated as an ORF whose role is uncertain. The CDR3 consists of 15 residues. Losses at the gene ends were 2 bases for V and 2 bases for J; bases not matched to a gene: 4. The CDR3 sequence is CASSQSRDRAYEQYF. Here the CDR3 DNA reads TGCGCCAGCAGTCAAAGCCGGGACAGGGCCTACGAGCAGTACTTC.

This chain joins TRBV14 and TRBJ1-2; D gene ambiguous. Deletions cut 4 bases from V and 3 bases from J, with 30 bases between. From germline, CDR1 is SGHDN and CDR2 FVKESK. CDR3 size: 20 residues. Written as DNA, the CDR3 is TGTGCCAGCAGCCGAGGGTCCTCCCGGGAGCCGTCTGGGCGTGACTATGGCTACACCTTC. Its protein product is CASSRGSSREPSGRDYGYTF.

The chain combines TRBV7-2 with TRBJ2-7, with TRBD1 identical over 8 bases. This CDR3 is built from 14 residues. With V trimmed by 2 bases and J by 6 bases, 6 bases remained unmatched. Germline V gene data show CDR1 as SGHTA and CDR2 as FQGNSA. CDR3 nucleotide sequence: TGTGCCAGCAGCTTACGCCAGGGGGCCCCCGAGCAGTACTTC. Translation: CASSLRQGAPEQYF.

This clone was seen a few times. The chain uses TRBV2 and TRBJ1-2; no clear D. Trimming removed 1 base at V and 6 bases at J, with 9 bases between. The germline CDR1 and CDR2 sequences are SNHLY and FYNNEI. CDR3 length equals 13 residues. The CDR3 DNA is TGTGCCAGCAGTGAAGAAGGGAGTAATGGCTACACCTTC. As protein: CASSEEGSNGYTF.

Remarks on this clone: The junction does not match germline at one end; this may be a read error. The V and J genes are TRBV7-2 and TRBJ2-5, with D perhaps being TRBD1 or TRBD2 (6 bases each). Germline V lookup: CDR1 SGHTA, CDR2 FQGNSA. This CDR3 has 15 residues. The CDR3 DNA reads TGTGCCAGCGGCTTGGGGGCCGGGGAGGTAGAGACCCAGTACTTC. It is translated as CASGLGAGEVETQYF.

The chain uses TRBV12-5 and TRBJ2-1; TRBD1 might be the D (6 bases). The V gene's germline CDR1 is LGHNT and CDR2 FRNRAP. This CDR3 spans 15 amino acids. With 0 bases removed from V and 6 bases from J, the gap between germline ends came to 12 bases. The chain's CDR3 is CASGLVGGIANEQFF. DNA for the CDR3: TGTGCTAGTGGTTTGGTAGGGGGAATTGCCAATGAGCAGTTCTTC.

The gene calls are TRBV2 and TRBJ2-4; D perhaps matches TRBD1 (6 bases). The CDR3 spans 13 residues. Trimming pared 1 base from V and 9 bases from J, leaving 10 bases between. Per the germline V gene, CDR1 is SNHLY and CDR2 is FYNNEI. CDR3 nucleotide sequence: TGTGCCAGCAGTGAAGACAGGGACGGCATTCAGTACTTC. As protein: CASSEDRDGIQYF. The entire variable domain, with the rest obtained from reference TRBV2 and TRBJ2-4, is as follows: EPEVTQTPSHQVTQMGQEVILRCVPISNHLYFYWYRQILGQKVEFLVSFYNNEISEKSEIFDDQFSVERPDGSNFTLKIRSTKLEDSAMYFCASSEDRDGIQYFGAGTRLSVL.

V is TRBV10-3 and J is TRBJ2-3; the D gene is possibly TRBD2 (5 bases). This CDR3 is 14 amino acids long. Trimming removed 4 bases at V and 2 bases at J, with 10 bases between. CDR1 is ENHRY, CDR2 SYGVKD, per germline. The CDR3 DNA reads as TGTGCCATCAGTGGAGGACTGAACACAGATACGCAGTATTTT. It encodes CAISGGLNTDTQYF.

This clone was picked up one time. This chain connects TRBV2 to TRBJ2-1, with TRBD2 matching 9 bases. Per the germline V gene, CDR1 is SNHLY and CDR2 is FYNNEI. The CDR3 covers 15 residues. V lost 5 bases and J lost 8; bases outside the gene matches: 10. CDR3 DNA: TGTGCCAGCAGTTACAGCCTAGCGGGGATCCATGAGCAGTTCTTC. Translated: CASSYSLAGIHEQFF. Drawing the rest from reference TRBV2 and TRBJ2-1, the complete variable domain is EPEVTQTPSHQVTQMGQEVILRCVPISNHLYFYWYRQILGQKVEFLVSFYNNEISEKSEIFDDQFSVERPDGSNFTLKIRSTKLEDSAMYFCASSYSLAGIHEQFFGPGTRLTVL.

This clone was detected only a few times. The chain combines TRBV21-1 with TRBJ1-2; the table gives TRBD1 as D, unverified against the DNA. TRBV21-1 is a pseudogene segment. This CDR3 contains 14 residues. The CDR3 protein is CASSKAPDIGGYTF. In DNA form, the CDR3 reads TGTGCCAGCAGCAAAGCCCCGGACATAGGTGGCTACACCTTC.

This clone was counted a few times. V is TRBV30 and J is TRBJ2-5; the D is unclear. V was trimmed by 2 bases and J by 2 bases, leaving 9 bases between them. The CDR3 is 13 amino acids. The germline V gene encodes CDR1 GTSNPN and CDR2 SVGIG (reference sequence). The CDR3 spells CAWSLGIQETQYF. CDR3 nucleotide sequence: TGTGCCTGGAGTTTAGGGATACAAGAGACCCAGTACTTC.

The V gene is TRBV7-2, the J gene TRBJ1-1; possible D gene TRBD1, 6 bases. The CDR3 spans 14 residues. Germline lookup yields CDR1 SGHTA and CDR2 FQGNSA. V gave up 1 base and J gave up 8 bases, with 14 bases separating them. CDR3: CASSLVIRDKEAFF. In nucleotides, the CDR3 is TGTGCCAGCAGCTTAGTAATCCGGGACAAGGAAGCTTTCTTT.

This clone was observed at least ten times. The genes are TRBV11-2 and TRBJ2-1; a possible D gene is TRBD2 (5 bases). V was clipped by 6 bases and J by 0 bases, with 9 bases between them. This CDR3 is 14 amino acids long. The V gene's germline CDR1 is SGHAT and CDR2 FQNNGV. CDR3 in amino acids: CASSRTRSYNEQFF. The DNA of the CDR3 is TGTGCCAGCAGTCGGACTCGCTCCTACAATGAGCAGTTCTTC.

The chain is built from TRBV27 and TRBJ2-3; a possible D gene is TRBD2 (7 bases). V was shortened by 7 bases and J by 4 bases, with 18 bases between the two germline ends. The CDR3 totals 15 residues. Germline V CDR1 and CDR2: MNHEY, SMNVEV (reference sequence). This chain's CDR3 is CASNWFEGGPDTQYF. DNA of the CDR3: TGTGCCAGCAATTGGTTTGAGGGGGGGCCAGATACGCAGTATTTT.